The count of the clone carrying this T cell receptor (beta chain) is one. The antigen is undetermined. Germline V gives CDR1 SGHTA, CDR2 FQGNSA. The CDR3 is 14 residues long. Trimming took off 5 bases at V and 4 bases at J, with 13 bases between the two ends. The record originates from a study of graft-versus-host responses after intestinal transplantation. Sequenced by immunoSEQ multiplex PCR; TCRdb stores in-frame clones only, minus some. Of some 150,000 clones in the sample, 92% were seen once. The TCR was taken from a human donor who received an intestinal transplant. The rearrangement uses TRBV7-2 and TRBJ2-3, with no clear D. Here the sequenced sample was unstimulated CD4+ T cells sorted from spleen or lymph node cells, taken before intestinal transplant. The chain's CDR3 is CASSPEFWADTQYF. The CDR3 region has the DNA TGTGCCAGCAGCCCAGAATTCTGGGCAGATACGCAGTATTTT.